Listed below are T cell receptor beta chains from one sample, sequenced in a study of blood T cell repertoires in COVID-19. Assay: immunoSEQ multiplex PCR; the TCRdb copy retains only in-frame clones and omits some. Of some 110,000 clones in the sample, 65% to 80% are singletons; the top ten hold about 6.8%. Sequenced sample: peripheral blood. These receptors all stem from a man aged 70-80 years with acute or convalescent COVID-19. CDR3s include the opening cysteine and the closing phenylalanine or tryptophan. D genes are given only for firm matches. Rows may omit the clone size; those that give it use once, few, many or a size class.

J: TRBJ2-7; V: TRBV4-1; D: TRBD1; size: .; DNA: TGCGCCAGCAGCCCGGGACAGGGGCCAACCTACGAGCAGTACTTC; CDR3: CASSPGQGPTYEQYF
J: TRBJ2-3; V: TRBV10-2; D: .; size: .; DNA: TGCGCCAGCGAAGGACAGCACACAGATACGCAGTATTTT; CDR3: CASEGQHTDTQYF
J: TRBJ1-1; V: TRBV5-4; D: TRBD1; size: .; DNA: TGTGCCAGCAGCTTCGACAGGGGAGACACTGAAGCTTTCTTT; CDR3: CASSFDRGDTEAFF
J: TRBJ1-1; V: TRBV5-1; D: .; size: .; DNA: TGCGCCAGCAGTCCCACGGAGGCTGGGAGCACTGAAGCTTTCTTT; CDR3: CASSPTEAGSTEAFF
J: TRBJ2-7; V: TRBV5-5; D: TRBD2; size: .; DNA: TGTGCCAGCAGCACCCTGGGAGGGGAGCTCCCCTATGAGCAGTACTTC; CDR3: CASSTLGGELPYEQYF
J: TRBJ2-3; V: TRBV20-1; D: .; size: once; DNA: TGCAGTGCTAGGTCGTCAGATACGCAGTATTTT; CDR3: CSARSSDTQYF
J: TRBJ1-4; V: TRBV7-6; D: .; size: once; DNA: TGTGCCAGCAGCTACGGGACAAGGGGTGAAAAACTGTTTTTT; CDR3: CASSYGTRGEKLFF
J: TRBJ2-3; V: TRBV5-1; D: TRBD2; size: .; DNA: TGCGCCAGCAGCCAACTAGCGGGGGGCCCCGGAGATACGCAGTATTTT; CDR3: CASSQLAGGPGDTQYF
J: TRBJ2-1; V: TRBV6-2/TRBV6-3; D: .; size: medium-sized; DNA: TGTGCCAGCAGTTACTCGAGTCTAGCTTACAATGAGCAGTTCTTC; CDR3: CASSYSSLAYNEQFF
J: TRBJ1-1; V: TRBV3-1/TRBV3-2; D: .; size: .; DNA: .; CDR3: CASSQNVARGSTFF
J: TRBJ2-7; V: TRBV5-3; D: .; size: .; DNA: TGTGCCAGAAGCTTGCTGGAAAGGGGGACCTACGAGCAGTACTTC; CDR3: CARSLLERGTYEQYF
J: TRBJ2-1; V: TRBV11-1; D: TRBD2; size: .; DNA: TGTGCCAGCAGCCTCGGGGGACTAGCGAATGAGCAGTTCTTC; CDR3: CASSLGGLANEQFF
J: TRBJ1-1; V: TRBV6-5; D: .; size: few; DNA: TGTGCCAGCAGGGCCAGGGGTGGCACTGAAGCTTTCTTT; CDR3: CASRARGGTEAFF
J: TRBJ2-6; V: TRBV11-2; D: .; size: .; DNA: TGTGCCAGCAGCTTTGCGACTGGGGCCAACGTCCTGACTTTC; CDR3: CASSFATGANVLTF
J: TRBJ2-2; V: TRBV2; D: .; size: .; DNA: TGTGCCAGCAGTGGGCTACTCCGCGGAGCCGGGGAGCTGTTTTTT; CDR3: CASSGLLRGAGELFF
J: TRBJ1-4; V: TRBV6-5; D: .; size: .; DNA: TGTGCCAGCAGTTTTTCCCCCGGGACAAGTAATGAAAAACTGTTTTTT; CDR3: CASSFSPGTSNEKLFF
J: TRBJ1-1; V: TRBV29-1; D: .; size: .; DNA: TGCAGCGTTCTCCGGACTTTGGGTACGATGAACACTGAAGCTTTCTTT; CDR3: CSVLRTLGTMNTEAFF
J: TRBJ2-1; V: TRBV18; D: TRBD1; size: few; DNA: TGTGCCAGCTCACCGACAGGGGATGAGCAGTTCTTC; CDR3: CASSPTGDEQFF
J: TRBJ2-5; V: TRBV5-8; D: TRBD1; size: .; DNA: TGTGCCAGCAGACCGCCGGGACAGGGGGCTGGGGAGACCCAGTACTTC; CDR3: CASRPPGQGAGETQYF
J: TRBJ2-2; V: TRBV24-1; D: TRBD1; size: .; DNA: TGTGCCACCAGTGAGTTTACAGGGGACAACGGGGAGCTGTTTTTT; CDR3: CATSEFTGDNGELFF
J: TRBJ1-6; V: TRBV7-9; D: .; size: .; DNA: TGTGCCAGCAGTCTAATGCGGTCACCCCTCCACTTT; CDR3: CASSLMRSPLHF
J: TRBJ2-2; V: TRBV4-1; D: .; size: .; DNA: TGCGCCAGCAGCCCCCCACTAACCGGGGAGCTGTTTTTT; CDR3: CASSPPLTGELFF
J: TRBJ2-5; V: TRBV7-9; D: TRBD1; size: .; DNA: TGTGCCAGCAGCTGGGGACAGGGGGCTCTAGAGACCCAGTACTTC; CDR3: CASSWGQGALETQYF
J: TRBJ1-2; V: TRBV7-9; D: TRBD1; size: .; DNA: TGTGCCAGCAGCTTATTACAGGGGGGAGATGGCTACACCTTC; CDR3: CASSLLQGGDGYTF
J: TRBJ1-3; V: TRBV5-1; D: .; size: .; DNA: TGCGCCAGCAGCTTGGGCGGGACGGGAGAAAACACCATATATTTT; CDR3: CASSLGGTGENTIYF
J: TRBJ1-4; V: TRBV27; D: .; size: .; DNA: TGTGCCAGCAGTTTATCGGCCCAGGGAGGAAAACTGTTTTTT; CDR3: CASSLSAQGGKLFF
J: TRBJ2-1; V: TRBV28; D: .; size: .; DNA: TGTGCCAGCAGCCTTCGGGAAGGCGATTACAATGAGCAGTTCTTC; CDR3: CASSLREGDYNEQFF
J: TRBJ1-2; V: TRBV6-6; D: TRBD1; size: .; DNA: TGTGCCAGCAGTTCGCGGACAGGGGAGATAAACTATGGCTACACCTTC; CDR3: CASSSRTGEINYGYTF
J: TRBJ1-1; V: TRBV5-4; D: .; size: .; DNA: TGTGCCAGCAGCTTTGGGCGGAACACTGAAGCTTTCTTT; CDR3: CASSFGRNTEAFF
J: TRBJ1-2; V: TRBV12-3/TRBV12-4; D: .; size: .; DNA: TGTGCCAGCAGTTTCGGGGGGGGCGGAGGCTACACCTTC; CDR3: CASSFGGGGGYTF
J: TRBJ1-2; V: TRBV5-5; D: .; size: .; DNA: TGTGCCAGCAGCTTGGAGATGCGGTTCTATGGCTACACCTTC; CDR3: CASSLEMRFYGYTF
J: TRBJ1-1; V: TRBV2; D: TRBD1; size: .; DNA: TGTGCCAGTCAGGGGGGAATCGGGGCTGAAGCTTTCTTT; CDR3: CASQGGIGAEAFF
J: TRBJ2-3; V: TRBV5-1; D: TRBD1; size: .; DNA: TGCGCCAGCAGCAGCCAGGGGGCAGATACGCAGTATTTT; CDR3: CASSSQGADTQYF
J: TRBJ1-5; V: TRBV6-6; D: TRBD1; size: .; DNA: TGTGCCAGCAGTTACTCAACAGGGGCGCAGCATTTT; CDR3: CASSYSTGAQHF
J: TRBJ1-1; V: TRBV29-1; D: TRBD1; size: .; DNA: TGCAGCGTTGTGGACAGGGGGCGGGGGACTGAAGCTTTCTTT; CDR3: CSVVDRGRGTEAFF
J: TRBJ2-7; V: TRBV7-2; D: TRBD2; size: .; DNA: TGTGCCAGCCAGGACATTTCCGGGACTAGCGACTCCTACGAGCAGTACTTC; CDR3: CASQDISGTSDSYEQYF
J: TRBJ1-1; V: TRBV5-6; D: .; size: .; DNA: TGTGCCAGCAGCTTGCCTGGACTCGAAGCGACTGAAGCTTTCTTT; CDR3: CASSLPGLEATEAFF
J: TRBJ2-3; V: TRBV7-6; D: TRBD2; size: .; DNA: TGTGCCAGCAGCCCCTACTGGGCGGGGGGCCTCACAGATACGCAGTATTTT; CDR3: CASSPYWAGGLTDTQYF
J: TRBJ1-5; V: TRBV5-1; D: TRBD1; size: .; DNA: TGCGCCAGCAGCGTGACAGGGGGCAATCAGCCCCAGCATTTT; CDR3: CASSVTGGNQPQHF
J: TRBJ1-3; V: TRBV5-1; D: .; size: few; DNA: TGCGCCAGCACCTCAGGGCGTCAGGGAAACACCATATATTTT; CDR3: CASTSGRQGNTIYF
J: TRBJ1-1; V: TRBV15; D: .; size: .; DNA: TGTGCCACCAGCAGAGATCTGACAGGTGAAGCTTTCTTT; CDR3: CATSRDLTGEAFF
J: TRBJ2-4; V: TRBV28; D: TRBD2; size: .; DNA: TGTGCCACCATTAGCGGGAGGGCCGAGGGAAACATTCAGTACTTC; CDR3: CATISGRAEGNIQYF